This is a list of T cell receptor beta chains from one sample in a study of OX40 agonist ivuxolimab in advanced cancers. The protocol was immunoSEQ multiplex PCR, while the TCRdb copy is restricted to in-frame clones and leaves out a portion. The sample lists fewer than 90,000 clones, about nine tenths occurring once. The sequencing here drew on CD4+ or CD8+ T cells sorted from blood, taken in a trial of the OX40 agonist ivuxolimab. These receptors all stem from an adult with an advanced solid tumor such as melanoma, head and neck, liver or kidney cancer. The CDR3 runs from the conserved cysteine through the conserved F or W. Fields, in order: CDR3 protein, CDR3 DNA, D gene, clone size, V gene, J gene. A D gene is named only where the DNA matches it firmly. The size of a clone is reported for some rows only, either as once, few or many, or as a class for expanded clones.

CASRDPGLSYEQYF,TGTGCCAGTCGTGACCCGGGACTCTCCTACGAGCAGTACTTC,.,few,TRBV6-1,TRBJ2-7
CASSYGGGRYNEQFF,TGTGCCAGCAGTTACGGCGGGGGGCGGTACAATGAGCAGTTCTTC,TRBD2,once,TRBV6-5,TRBJ2-1
CASSWRTGGEGETQYF,TGCGCCAGCAGCTGGCGGACAGGGGGCGAAGGAGAGACCCAGTACTTC,TRBD1,.,TRBV5-1,TRBJ2-5
CASSPTGGSSYEQYF,TGCGCCAGCAGCCCTACTGGAGGTTCCTCCTACGAGCAGTACTTC,.,.,TRBV5-1,TRBJ2-7
CASSPQGGGGNIQYF,TGTGCCAGCAGCCCTCAGGGAGGAGGTGGAAACATTCAGTACTTC,.,.,TRBV11-2,TRBJ2-4
CASMLMEGTEAFF,TGTGCCAGTATGCTGATGGAGGGGACTGAAGCTTTCTTT,.,.,TRBV19,TRBJ1-1
CASSSSADTQYF,TGTGCCAGCAGCTCCTCGGCAGATACGCAGTATTTT,.,.,TRBV7-9,TRBJ2-3
CASRGTGQRSYF,TGTGCCAGCAGGGGAACCGGACAGAGGTCGTACTTC,.,.,TRBV28,TRBJ2-7
CASSRALQGNTEAFF,TGCGCCAGCAGCCGAGCCCTACAGGGGAACACTGAAGCTTTCTTT,.,.,TRBV4-1,TRBJ1-1
CAWSVPPPHANEKLFF,TGTGCCTGGAGTGTACCCCCCCCACACGCTAATGAAAAACTGTTTTTT,.,.,TRBV30,TRBJ1-4
CASGYHRGQGYTF,TGTGCCAGCGGATATCACAGGGGACAAGGCTACACCTTC,TRBD1,.,TRBV6-6,TRBJ1-2
CASSPSSRNNSPLHF,TGTGCCAGCAGCCCCTCATCCCGGAATAATTCACCCCTCCACTTT,.,.,TRBV5-6,TRBJ1-6
CASSPPSTDTQYF,TGTGCCAGCAGTCCCCCAAGCACAGATACGCAGTATTTT,.,.,TRBV28,TRBJ2-3
CAWNPGAGYTF,TGTGCCTGGAACCCAGGGGCCGGCTACACCTTC,.,.,TRBV30,TRBJ1-2
CASSVGTSGLTGELFF,TGTGCCAGCAGCGTGGGGACTAGCGGACTCACCGGGGAGCTGTTTTTT,TRBD2,.,TRBV11-2,TRBJ2-2
CASSLEAMIDTEAFF,TGTGCCAGCAGCTTGGAAGCCATGATAGACACTGAAGCTTTCTTT,.,once,TRBV5-5,TRBJ1-1
CASSPGGGKMNTEAFF,TGTGCCAGCTCACCAGGGGGAGGAAAGATGAACACTGAAGCTTTCTTT,.,.,TRBV18,TRBJ1-1
CASSIEFHNEQFF,TGTGCCAGTAGTATTGAGTTCCACAATGAGCAGTTCTTC,.,.,TRBV19,TRBJ2-1
CASSLTTGTGQYNEQFF,TGTGCCAGCAGCTTGACCACCGGGACAGGCCAATACAATGAGCAGTTCTTC,TRBD1,.,TRBV5-8,TRBJ2-1
CASSGQGYLPSSGANVLTF,TGTGCCAGCAGTGGACAGGGATACCTTCCAAGCTCTGGGGCCAACGTCCTGACTTTC,TRBD1,.,TRBV6-1,TRBJ2-6
CASTRLDGEETQYF,TGTGCCAGCACCCGACTAGATGGCGAAGAGACCCAGTACTTC,.,.,TRBV11-1,TRBJ2-5
CARTSTGGEHEQYF,TGTGCCAGAACATCGACAGGGGGGGAGCACGAGCAGTACTTC,TRBD1,.,TRBV25-1,TRBJ2-7
CASRGTAFEEKLFF,TGTGCCAGTAGGGGGACAGCGTTCGAGGAAAAACTGTTTTTT,TRBD1,.,TRBV19,TRBJ1-4
CASSLGAVGGVNTEAFF,TGCGCCAGCAGCTTGGGGGCCGTCGGAGGGGTGAACACTGAAGCTTTCTTT,.,.,TRBV5-1,TRBJ1-1
CASSLVARTEAFF,TGTGCCAGCAGCTTAGTGGCGCGGACTGAAGCTTTCTTT,.,.,TRBV7-8,TRBJ1-1
CASSDPTGTYEQYF,TGTGCCAGCAGCGACCCGACAGGGACCTACGAGCAGTACTTC,TRBD1,.,TRBV25-1,TRBJ2-7
CAWGTESPPNTGELFF,TGTGCCTGGGGAACAGAATCACCACCGAACACCGGGGAGCTGTTTTTT,.,.,TRBV5-4,TRBJ2-2
CASSLDPSPTQPQHF,TGTGCCAGCAGCTTGGATCCTTCTCCGACTCAGCCCCAGCATTTT,.,few,TRBV6-5,TRBJ1-5
CASSLSTGGLGDEQFF,TGTGCCAGCAGCTTAAGCACTGGGGGACTTGGGGATGAGCAGTTCTTC,.,.,TRBV7-3,TRBJ2-1
CASSVVPAGGADTQYF,TGTGCCAGCAGCGTAGTACCTGCGGGAGGCGCAGATACGCAGTATTTT,TRBD2,.,TRBV9,TRBJ2-3
CASSAGTSIAKNIQYF,TGCGCCAGCAGCGCCGGGACTAGTATAGCCAAAAACATTCAGTACTTC,TRBD2,once,TRBV5-1,TRBJ2-4
CASSPNTGESEKLFF,TGCGCCAGCAGCCCCAACACAGGGGAAAGTGAAAAACTGTTTTTT,TRBD1,.,TRBV5-1,TRBJ1-4
CASSEGTGAMNTEAFF,TGTGCCAGCAGTGAAGGGACAGGTGCAATGAACACTGAAGCTTTCTTT,TRBD1,.,TRBV2,TRBJ1-1
CASSWGAASLDEQYF,TGCGCCAGCAGCTGGGGGGCAGCTAGCCTCGACGAGCAGTACTTC,.,.,TRBV5-1,TRBJ2-7
CSARSGPPPFF,TGCAGTGCCAGGTCAGGGCCCCCCCCGTTCTTC,.,.,TRBV20-1,TRBJ2-1
CASSSSPNYGYTF,TGTGCCAGCAGCTCATCCCCCAACTATGGCTACACCTTC,.,few,TRBV7-9,TRBJ1-2
CASVRRWTDSNQPQHF,TGTGCCAGCGTTAGACGATGGACAGATAGCAATCAGCCCCAGCATTTT,.,.,TRBV27,TRBJ1-5
CASSYDNDRSYGYTF,TGTGCCAGCAGTTACGACAACGACAGGAGCTATGGCTACACCTTC,.,.,TRBV6-6,TRBJ1-2
CAWRTGGGSSYEQYF,TGTGCCTGGAGGACAGGGGGAGGAAGCTCCTACGAGCAGTACTTC,TRBD1,.,TRBV30,TRBJ2-7
CAISDTGLDKSIQYF,TGTGCCATCAGTGACACGGGATTGGACAAAAGCATTCAGTACTTC,.,.,TRBV10-3,TRBJ2-4
CATSRIRSGSYNEQFF,TGTGCCACCAGCAGGATCCGTAGCGGGAGTTACAATGAGCAGTTCTTC,TRBD2,.,TRBV15,TRBJ2-1
CAISAGQNSYEQYF,TGTGCCATCAGTGCCGGACAGAATTCCTACGAGCAGTACTTC,.,.,TRBV10-3,TRBJ2-7
CASSHDFYEQYF,TGTGCCAGCAGCCATGACTTCTACGAGCAGTACTTC,.,.,TRBV4-2,TRBJ2-7
CATSAGGSFSEQYF,TGTGCCACCTCAGCGGGCGGGAGTTTCAGCGAGCAGTACTTC,TRBD2,.,TRBV19,TRBJ2-7
CASSAHPGDGQSVVF,TGTGCCAGCAGCGCTCATCCCGGGGACGGTCAGTCCGTGGTATTT,.,.,TRBV9,TRBJ2-3
CAWGSYSGNTIYF,TGTGCCTGGGGATCATACTCTGGAAACACCATATATTTT,.,.,TRBV30,TRBJ1-3
CAWSGWGEGTGELFF,TGTGCCTGGAGTGGATGGGGCGAGGGAACCGGGGAGCTGTTTTTT,.,.,TRBV30,TRBJ2-2
CASSGVYTEAFF,TGTGCCAGCAGTGGAGTATACACTGAAGCTTTCTTT,.,.,TRBV25-1,TRBJ1-1
CSVEGKSSGNTIYF,TGCAGCGTTGAAGGGAAAAGCTCTGGAAACACCATATATTTT,.,.,TRBV29-1,TRBJ1-3
CASSQENSGSWPFF,TGTGCCAGCAGCCAAGAAAATAGCGGGAGTTGGCCGTTCTTC,TRBD2,.,TRBV4-2,TRBJ2-1
CSVEGEGNRHNEQFF,TGCAGCGTTGAGGGTGAGGGCAACAGGCACAATGAGCAGTTCTTC,.,.,TRBV29-1,TRBJ2-1
CACRLTDSSYNEQFF,TGCGCCTGCCGGCTGACAGACAGCTCCTACAATGAGCAGTTCTTC,.,.,TRBV5-1,TRBJ2-1
CASSGGDLAGDTQYF,TGTGCCAGCAGCGGAGGGGACCTAGCGGGAGATACGCAGTATTTT,TRBD2,.,TRBV11-3,TRBJ2-3